These T cell receptor beta chains were read from a single sample in a study of blood T cell repertoires in COVID-19. Profiled with immunoSEQ multiplex PCR; TCRdb holds only in-frame clones, not every one. This sample has about 240,000 clones; roughly 86% occur once, and the top ten carry 10% to 15%. Sequences were obtained from peripheral blood. Receptors were obtained from a man older than 75 with acute or convalescent COVID-19. Both conserved end residues are part of each CDR3. The D gene is left open where the match is weak. Some rows have no size entry. The others give once, few or many, or a class for an expanded clone.

J gene,clone size,V gene,D gene,CDR3 protein,CDR3 DNA
TRBJ2-3,.,TRBV6-2/TRBV6-3,TRBD2,CASSFSGLAGTDTQYF,TGTGCCAGCAGTTTCTCGGGACTAGCGGGCACAGATACGCAGTATTTT
TRBJ2-5,once,TRBV5-1,.,CASSFLKQETQYF,TGCGCCAGCAGCTTTTTAAAACAAGAGACCCAGTACTTC
TRBJ1-5,once,TRBV15,.,CATRGESSNQPQHF,TGTGCCACCCGGGGAGAGTCCAGCAATCAGCCCCAGCATTTT
TRBJ2-2,few,TRBV18,.,CASSPGTPNTGELFF,TGTGCCAGCTCACCAGGGACACCGAACACCGGGGAGCTGTTTTTT
TRBJ1-1,.,TRBV19,.,CASSILSGGNTEAFF,TGTGCCAGTAGTATCCTTTCGGGGGGGAACACTGAAGCTTTCTTT
TRBJ1-1,.,TRBV2,.,CASSVPGNTEAFF,TGTGCCAGCAGTGTTCCGGGGAACACTGAAGCTTTCTTT
TRBJ1-3,.,TRBV9,.,CASSVAGKGNTIYF,TGTGCCAGCAGCGTTGCAGGGAAAGGAAACACCATATATTTT
TRBJ2-1,.,TRBV5-4,.,CASSLATGKSYNEQFF,TGTGCCAGCAGCTTGGCCACAGGCAAGTCCTACAATGAGCAGTTCTTC
TRBJ2-3,.,TRBV19,TRBD2,CASTLLASSTDTQYF,TGTGCCAGTACCCTACTAGCGTCTAGCACAGATACGCAGTATTTT
TRBJ1-6,.,TRBV27,TRBD1,CASSSTGGHSPLHF,TGTGCCAGCAGTTCGACAGGGGGCCATTCACCCCTCCACTTT
TRBJ2-5,.,TRBV24-1,TRBD1,CATSGAPGTAQETQYF,TGTGCCACCAGTGGTGCTCCCGGGACAGCTCAAGAGACCCAGTACTTC
TRBJ1-6,.,TRBV3-1/TRBV3-2,.,CASSISTRGMPLHF,TGTGCCAGCAGCATTAGCACCAGAGGGATGCCCCTCCACTTT
TRBJ2-1,.,TRBV12-5,.,CASAQRRGEQFF,TGTGCTAGTGCCCAGCGCCGTGGAGAGCAGTTCTTC
TRBJ1-1,.,TRBV7-3,.,CASSLVADTEAFF,TGTGCCAGCAGCTTAGTGGCAGACACTGAAGCTTTCTTT
TRBJ1-2,.,TRBV6-5,.,CASRPGELDGYTF,TGTGCCAGCAGACCAGGGGAGTTGGATGGCTACACCTTC
TRBJ1-1,.,TRBV9,TRBD1,CASSAGTGTEAFF,TGTGCCAGCAGCGCCGGGACAGGGACTGAAGCTTTCTTT
TRBJ2-1,.,TRBV5-1,TRBD2,CASRPGATSGRIYEQFF,TGCGCCAGCAGGCCCGGCGCTACTAGCGGGAGGATCTATGAGCAGTTCTTC
TRBJ2-3,.,TRBV5-1,TRBD1,CASSLVGGRSTDTQYF,TGCGCCAGCAGCTTGGTAGGGGGCAGGAGCACAGATACGCAGTATTTT
TRBJ2-2,.,TRBV5-1,TRBD2,CASSLDLADTGELFF,TGCGCCAGCAGCTTGGATCTAGCGGACACTGGGGAGCTGTTTTTT
TRBJ2-5,.,TRBV5-5,TRBD2,CASVLALQETQYF,TGTGCCAGCGTACTAGCGCTCCAAGAGACCCAGTACTTC
TRBJ2-1,.,TRBV5-1,.,CASSLDRANEQFF,TGCGCCAGCAGCTTGGACAGGGCCAATGAGCAGTTCTTC
TRBJ2-4,.,TRBV3-1/TRBV3-2,.,CASSSHFGNIQYF,TGTGCCAGCAGCTCCCACTTCGGAAACATTCAGTACTTC
TRBJ1-2,.,TRBV29-1,.,CSVERRANYGYTF,TGCAGCGTTGAGCGCAGGGCCAACTATGGCTACACCTTC
TRBJ2-1,.,TRBV7-2,.,CASSLQGWGEQFF,TGTGCCAGCAGCTTACAGGGGTGGGGTGAGCAGTTCTTC
TRBJ2-5,.,TRBV7-2,.,CASGGLLSETQYF,TGTGCCAGCGGGGGACTTCTATCAGAGACCCAGTACTTC
TRBJ2-2,.,TRBV5-1,.,CASSLVQLGRGELFF,TGCGCCAGCAGCTTGGTACAGTTGGGGCGCGGGGAGCTGTTTTTT
TRBJ2-7,.,TRBV28,TRBD1,CASSPMGQREQYF,TGTGCCAGCAGCCCCATGGGACAGCGCGAGCAGTACTTC
TRBJ1-5,.,TRBV5-1,.,CASSETGVSNQPQHF,TGCGCCAGCAGCGAGACGGGGGTCTCCAATCAGCCCCAGCATTTT
TRBJ1-5,.,TRBV5-8,TRBD1,CASSLLKRTGVYNQPQHF,TGTGCCAGCAGCTTGTTGAAACGGACAGGGGTGTATAATCAGCCCCAGCATTTT
TRBJ2-1,.,TRBV24-1,.,CATSASDRKDGNEQFF,TGTGCCACCAGTGCATCGGACAGAAAGGATGGCAATGAGCAGTTCTTC
TRBJ1-3,once,TRBV3-1/TRBV3-2,.,CASSQEGSGHSGNTIYF,TGTGCCAGCAGCCAAGAAGGATCAGGGCACTCTGGAAACACCATATATTTT
TRBJ1-2,.,TRBV29-1,.,CSALGPGGYTF,TGCAGCGCCCTAGGTCCGGGAGGCTACACCTTC
TRBJ2-5,.,TRBV19,TRBD1,CASSMVGQPRQETQYF,TGTGCCAGTAGTATGGTGGGACAGCCACGGCAAGAGACCCAGTACTTC
TRBJ2-1,.,TRBV5-1,.,CASSLTPGSRSSYNEQFF,TGCGCCAGCAGCTTGACTCCGGGGAGCCGAAGCTCCTACAATGAGCAGTTCTTC
TRBJ1-2,.,TRBV28,.,CASGSSPLYGYTF,TGTGCCAGCGGCTCTAGTCCTTTATATGGCTACACCTTC
TRBJ2-1,.,TRBV7-2,.,CASSSQGYEQFF,TGTGCCAGCAGCTCCCAGGGGTATGAGCAGTTCTTC
TRBJ2-5,.,TRBV20-1,.,CSASGFSFQETQYF,TGCAGTGCTAGTGGGTTCTCTTTTCAGGAGACCCAGTACTTC
TRBJ1-1,.,TRBV28,TRBD1,CASRSGTGNTEAFF,TGTGCCAGCAGGTCCGGGACAGGGAACACTGAAGCTTTCTTT
TRBJ2-5,once,TRBV3-1/TRBV3-2,.,CASSQDRRIQETQYF,TGTGCCAGCAGCCAAGATCGCAGGATCCAAGAGACCCAGTACTTC
TRBJ2-3,.,TRBV19,TRBD1,CASSRGQGPDTQYF,TGTGCCAGTAGTCGGGGACAGGGTCCAGATACGCAGTATTTT
TRBJ1-6,once,TRBV2,.,CASTPGLAANSPLHF,TGTGCCAGCACCCCAGGGTTAGCCGCTAATTCACCCCTCCACTTT
TRBJ1-1,.,TRBV5-1,.,CASSWGEETEAFF,TGCGCCAGCAGCTGGGGGGAGGAGACTGAAGCTTTCTTT
TRBJ1-1,.,TRBV12-3/TRBV12-4,.,CASSQDMASEAFF,TGTGCCAGCAGCCAAGACATGGCCTCTGAAGCTTTCTTT
TRBJ2-3,.,TRBV6-1,.,CASSEMAPRTDTQYF,TGTGCCAGCAGTGAAATGGCACCTCGCACAGATACGCAGTATTTT
TRBJ2-2,.,TRBV7-8,TRBD1,CASSYGTGLFDAGELFF,TGTGCCAGCAGCTATGGGACAGGGCTCTTCGACGCCGGGGAGCTGTTTTTT
TRBJ1-1,.,TRBV28,.,CASSLFGGRTEAFF,TGTGCCAGCAGTTTATTTGGCGGTAGGACTGAAGCTTTCTTT
TRBJ2-2,.,TRBV7-3,.,CASSFGTGVNTGELFF,TGTGCCAGCAGCTTCGGGACTGGCGTCAACACCGGGGAGCTGTTTTTT
TRBJ2-1,few,TRBV3-1/TRBV3-2,TRBD2,CASSPAGTSLYNEQFF,TGTGCCAGCAGCCCGGCCGGGACTAGCCTCTACAATGAGCAGTTCTTC
TRBJ1-1,.,TRBV19,.,CASRAVMRTEAFF,TGTGCCAGTAGGGCCGTGATGAGGACTGAAGCTTTCTTT
TRBJ1-1,once,TRBV5-1,.,CASSSPRRPIAFF,TGCGCCAGCAGCTCCCCCAGGCGCCCTATAGCTTTCTTT
TRBJ1-6,.,TRBV5-5,.,CASSLPARNSPLHF,TGTGCCAGCAGCCTCCCGGCTAGAAATTCACCCCTCCACTTT
TRBJ1-5,.,TRBV4-2,TRBD1,CASSQEYRGYQPQHF,TGTGCCAGCAGCCAAGAATACAGGGGTTATCAGCCCCAGCATTTT
TRBJ1-4,.,TRBV7-9,.,CASSLDSGVNEKLFF,TGTGCCAGCAGCTTAGATTCAGGGGTTAATGAAAAACTGTTTTTT
TRBJ2-1,.,TRBV5-1,.,CASSKTSPSSYNEQFF,TGCGCCAGCAGCAAAACTAGCCCCAGCTCCTACAATGAGCAGTTCTTC
TRBJ2-4,.,TRBV19,.,CASSIGPGFGSYLAKNIQYF,TGTGCCAGTAGTATCGGGCCAGGGTTCGGCAGCTACCTAGCCAAAAACATTCAGTACTTC
TRBJ2-2,.,TRBV5-4,.,CASSSGVRTTGELFF,TGTGCCAGCAGCTCCGGGGTCAGAACAACCGGGGAGCTGTTTTTT
TRBJ1-5,.,TRBV7-2,.,CASSRLSGDQPQHF,TGTGCCAGCAGCCGCCTAAGCGGCGATCAGCCCCAGCATTTT
TRBJ1-1,.,TRBV3-1/TRBV3-2,.,CASSSRDKNTEAFF,TGTGCCAGCAGTTCCCGGGACAAAAACACTGAAGCTTTCTTT
TRBJ1-5,once,TRBV28,.,CASSLMRGSGPQHF,TGTGCCAGCAGCTTAATGCGGGGGTCCGGGCCCCAGCATTTT
TRBJ1-5,.,TRBV2,.,CASRWGQGNQPQHF,TGTGCCAGCAGGTGGGGGCAGGGCAATCAGCCCCAGCATTTT